Described below is a single TCR beta chain sequence and its context. This sample was taken from a study of CD8 T cells in Susac syndrome. TCR beta was sequenced from blood CD8+ and CD4+ T cells. Control patients had untreated stable or active relapsing-remitting multiple sclerosis by revised McDonald criteria. This CDR3 has 16 residues. V lost 3 bases, J lost 7 bases, and 11 bases stayed unmatched. Germline loops: CDR1 SGDLS, CDR2 YYNGEE. Reverse transcription of roughly 0.45 to 1 ug RNA used random hexamers. By means of immunoSEQ multiplex PCR, TCR beta CDR3 spanning 54 Vbeta and 13 Jbeta underwent amplification. TCRdb reprocessed the immunoSEQ multiplex PCR reads via MiXCR and lists one record per CDR3 protein. Of more than 200,000 distinct CDR3 sequences in the sample, 93% were seen once.

The source material was CD4+ T cells from PBMCs. This TCR came from a human donor with multiple sclerosis. The chain couples TRBV9 to TRBJ2-7, with 12 positions matching TRBD1. Here the CDR3 DNA reads TGTGCCAGCAGCGCCTTACCGGGACAGGGGGCGGGTGAGCAGTACTTC. It is translated as CASSALPGQGAGEQYF.